Following are 6 T cell receptor beta chains from one sample sequenced in a study of blood T cells in healthy people across ages. Primed by a sample-barcoded 5' primer and a J-beta primer mix, a second PCR proceeded for about 7 to 11 cycles. TCRdb independently ran MiXCR on the 5' RACE reads; one entry per CDR3 protein. Of 1,500,000 or so distinct CDR3 sequences listed, 40% to 45% are singletons. Sequencing input: blood. These receptors were collected from a woman aged 18-30 years in good health.

V usage is TRBV6-2 or TRBV6-3 and J usage is TRBJ2-1, with 7 bases aligning to TRBD1. V gave up 8 bases and J gave up 2 bases; unmatched junction bases: 9. The CDR3 spans 15 residues. The germline gives CDR1 MNHEY, CDR2 SVGEGT. Here the CDR3 reads CASVNPGQTYNEQFF. In nucleotides, the CDR3 is TGTGCCAGCGTCAATCCGGGACAGACCTACAATGAGCAGTTCTTC.

The chain employs TRBV11-2 and TRBJ2-3; no clear D gene. Germline V gene sequence: CDR1 SGHAT, CDR2 FQNNGV. CDR3 size: 14 residues. Trimming took 5 bases from V and 4 from J, leaving 13 bases between them. CDR3 DNA sequence: TGTGCCAGCAGCCAGAATCGAGCGCCAGATACGCAGTATTTT. This translates into CASSQNRAPDTQYF.

This clonotype was recorded once. One end of the junction does not line up with germline, which may come from a read error. The chain employs TRBV5-1 and TRBJ1-2, with 7 bases identical to TRBD1. Germline V gene lookup returns CDR1 SGHRS and CDR2 YFSETQ. The CDR3 extends over 12 amino acids. The CDR3 DNA reads TGCGCCAGCAGCCCCAGGGACAGTGGCTACATCTTC. Its protein product is CASSPRDSGYIF.

The gene calls are TRBV12-3 or TRBV12-4 and TRBJ1-2, with a tentative D call TRBD1 (5 bases). The CDR3 consists of 13 residues. Trimming removed 6 bases at V and 3 bases at J, with 11 bases between. CDR3 sequence reads: CASSAGPDYGYTF. For the CDR3, the DNA is TGTGCCAGCAGCGCAGGGCCGGACTATGGCTACACCTTC.

A few counts support this clonotype. V and J are TRBV20-1 and TRBJ2-1; 7 nucleotides match TRBD2. Germline trimming cut 1 base from V and 12 bases from J; bases unmatched to any gene: 24. The CDR3 is made up of 18 amino acids. The germline V gene encodes CDR1 DFQATT and CDR2 SNEGSKA (reference sequence). CDR3 in amino acids: CSARGGGDYTPFTRRQFF. Here the CDR3 DNA reads TGCAGTGCTAGAGGCGGCGGGGACTATACTCCCTTCACAAGGAGGCAGTTCTTC.

The chain combines TRBV6-1 with TRBJ2-1; TRBD2 might be the D (6 bases). The CDR3 is 14 amino acids. The germline V gene has CDR1 MNHNS and CDR2 SASEGT. With 1 base removed from V and 8 bases from J, the gap between germline ends came to 12 bases. The chain's CDR3 is CASSEGTNLYEQFF. CDR3 sequence (DNA): TGTGCCAGCAGTGAAGGGACTAACCTCTATGAGCAGTTCTTC.